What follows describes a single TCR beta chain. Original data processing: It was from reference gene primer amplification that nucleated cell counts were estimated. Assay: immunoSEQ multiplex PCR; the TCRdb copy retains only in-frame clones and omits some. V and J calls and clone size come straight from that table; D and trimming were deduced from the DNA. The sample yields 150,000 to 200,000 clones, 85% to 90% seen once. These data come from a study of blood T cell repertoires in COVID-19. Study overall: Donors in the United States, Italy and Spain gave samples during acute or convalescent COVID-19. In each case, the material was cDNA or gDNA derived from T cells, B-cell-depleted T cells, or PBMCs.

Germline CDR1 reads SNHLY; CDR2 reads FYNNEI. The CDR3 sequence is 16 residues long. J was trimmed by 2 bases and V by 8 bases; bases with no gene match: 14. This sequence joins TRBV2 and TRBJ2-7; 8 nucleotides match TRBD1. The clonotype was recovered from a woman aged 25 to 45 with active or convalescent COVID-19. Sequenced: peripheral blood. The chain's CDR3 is CASVNVGQGPPYEQYF. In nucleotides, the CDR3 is TGTGCCAGCGTTAACGTTGGACAGGGCCCTCCCTACGAGCAGTACTTC.